The 9 T cell receptor beta chains listed next were all sequenced from one sample in a study of PD-1 blockade in classical Hodgkin lymphoma. Here immunoSEQ multiplex PCR was the method, and the copy in TCRdb shows in-frame clones only, minus some. The data contain roughly 60,000 clones, 85% to 95% of them singletons. Described time point: cycle 4 day 1 (C4D1), after 6 weeks of nivolumab. Relapse after autologous stem cell transplantation occurred in every patient, and brentuximab vedotin exposure varied. Material: peripheral blood mononuclear cells (PBMCs), obtained before the fourth cycle of nivolumab. Every receptor here comes from a human donor with classical Hodgkin lymphoma.

J is TRBJ2-7 and V is TRBV5-1, with D unclear. CDR1 is SGHRS and CDR2 is YFSETQ in the germline V gene. V lost 0 bases and J 0 bases, leaving 7 bases between the germline ends. This CDR3 is built from 14 residues. The DNA for the CDR3 is TGCGCCAGCAGCTTGGATGTCGGCTCCTACGAGCAGTACTTC. Its translation: CASSLDVGSYEQYF.

This rearrangement joins TRBV5-6 to TRBJ1-2; D ambiguous. The CDR3 length is 14 residues. V dropped 0 bases and J dropped 4 bases, with 10 bases sitting between them. Germline V gene sequence: CDR1 SGHDT, CDR2 YYEEEE. CDR3 region: CASSLESGSYGYTF. In nucleotides, the CDR3 is TGTGCCAGCAGCTTGGAGAGCGGATCCTATGGCTACACCTTC.

The rearrangement uses TRBV7-5 and TRBJ2-3. TRBV7-5 is a known pseudogene. The CDR3 totals 15 residues. The CDR3 spells CVKPGLVGPTDTQYF. CDR3 DNA: TGTGTCAAACCGGGGCTAGTGGGGCCCACAGATACGCAGTATTTT.

The genes are TRBV21-1 and TRBJ1-2. TRBV21-1 is a pseudogene. The CDR3 contains 16 residues. CDR3 sequence: CASIRCGSRKNYGYTF. CDR3 in DNA: TGTGCCAGCATCCGGTGCGGGAGCAGGAAAAACTATGGCTACACCTTC.

This clone was picked up one time. V and J are TRBV5-1 and TRBJ1-1, with a tentative D call TRBD1 (6 bases). The V end lost 3 bases, the J end lost 0 bases, and 9 bases lay between the germline ends. The length of the CDR3 is 14 residues. Germline CDR1 reads SGHRS; CDR2 reads YFSETQ. The CDR3 sequence is CASSWDTLNTEAFF. The CDR3 nucleotides are TGCGCCAGCAGCTGGGACACCTTGAACACTGAAGCTTTCTTT. The whole variable domain, remainder taken from reference TRBV5-1 and TRBJ1-1, is KAGVTQTPRYLIKTRGQQVTLSCSPISGHRSVSWYQQTPGQGLQFLFEYFSETQRNKGNFPGRFSGRQFSNSRSEMNVSTLELGDSALYLCASSWDTLNTEAFFGQGTRLTVV.

The chain joins TRBV6-1 to TRBJ2-7; 9 nucleotides align to TRBD2. V trimming: 6 bases; J trimming: 6 bases; junction bases outside the gene matches: 6. The CDR3 contains 13 residues. CDR1 MNHNS and CDR2 SASEGT come from the germline V gene. The CDR3 DNA follows: TGTGCCAGCAGGGCGGGAGGGAACATCGAGCAGTACTTC. Its translation: CASRAGGNIEQYF.

J is TRBJ2-7 and V is TRBV6-5, with D possibly matching TRBD1 (5 bases). The CDR3 runs to 12 residues. Trimming left V 10 bases short and J 2 bases short, with 12 bases between. Germline V gene data show CDR1 as MNHEY and CDR2 as SVGAGI. Written as DNA, the CDR3 is TGTGCCACCAAGGACACACCCTACGAGCAGTACTTC. Translated, it gives CATKDTPYEQYF.

The gene calls are TRBV6-1 and TRBJ2-7; D may be TRBD2 (6 bases). With 4 bases removed from V and 4 bases from J, the gap between germline ends came to 20 bases. The CDR3 is 16 amino acids. Germline values: CDR1 MNHNS, CDR2 SASEGT. The CDR3 is CASSAQGLRGDYEQYF. The CDR3 DNA sequence: TGTGCCAGCAGTGCCCAGGGACTCCGTGGGGATTACGAGCAGTACTTC.

V usage is TRBV20-1 and J usage is TRBJ2-7, with unresolved D. Germline V gives CDR1 DFQATT, CDR2 SNEGSKA (reference sequence). CDR3 size: 11 residues. V was clipped by 5 bases and J by 4 bases, with 9 bases between them. The CDR3 DNA is TGCAGTGCTCGTAACATGTACGAGCAGTACTTC. Residues: CSARNMYEQYF.